Listed below are T cell receptor beta chains from one sample, sequenced in a study of T cell responses to AZD1222 COVID-19 vaccine. This table comes from immunoSEQ multiplex PCR, and its TCRdb copy is limited to in-frame clones, with some not included. The sample records around 110,000 clones, roughly 87% being singletons. The source material was peripheral blood, sampled 28 days after the second AZD1222 dose. The source of these receptors is an adult who received the AZD1222 COVID-19 vaccine. The CDR3 runs from the conserved cysteine through the conserved F or W. The D gene is left open where the match is weak. For some rows the clone size is stated as once, few or many, or as a class when expanded; others skip it.

d_gene: TRBD1
len: 16
j_gene: TRBJ1-5
v_gene: TRBV10-2
abundance: .
CDR3nt: TGCGCCAGTCAGAAAAAAACAGGGGGCAATAGTCAGCCCCAGCATTTT
CDR3aa: CASQKKTGGNSQPQHF

d_gene: .
len: 15
j_gene: TRBJ1-6
v_gene: TRBV2
abundance: .
CDR3nt: TGTGCCAGCAGTGAAGCCCTGGGTCATAATTCACCCCTCCACTTT
CDR3aa: CASSEALGHNSPLHF

d_gene: .
len: 15
j_gene: TRBJ2-7
v_gene: TRBV5-4
abundance: once
CDR3nt: TGTGCCAGCAGCCGATCTCTGGGGAGCTCCTACGAGCAGTACTTC
CDR3aa: CASSRSLGSSYEQYF

d_gene: .
len: 15
j_gene: TRBJ2-2
v_gene: TRBV7-9
abundance: .
CDR3nt: TGTGCCAGCAGCTTAGAAGGGTGGAGCACCGGGGAGCTGTTTTTT
CDR3aa: CASSLEGWSTGELFF

d_gene: .
len: 15
j_gene: TRBJ2-4
v_gene: TRBV6-5
abundance: .
CDR3nt: TGTGCCAGCAGCCCCCCGGGACGAACAAAAAACATTCAGTACTTC
CDR3aa: CASSPPGRTKNIQYF

d_gene: TRBD2
len: 18
j_gene: TRBJ2-1
v_gene: TRBV18
abundance: .
CDR3nt: TGTGCCAGCTCAACGACGGCGGGGGGAAGTACTAGGGTCAATGAGCAGTTCTTC
CDR3aa: CASSTTAGGSTRVNEQFF

d_gene: TRBD2
len: 14
j_gene: TRBJ2-3
v_gene: TRBV7-9
abundance: .
CDR3nt: TGTGCCAGCAGCTGGACTAGCGAAAGAGATACGCAGTATTTT
CDR3aa: CASSWTSERDTQYF

d_gene: .
len: 18
j_gene: TRBJ1-6
v_gene: TRBV2
abundance: once
CDR3nt: TGTGCCAGCAGGGAAACAGGGACGTTCGCCTCCTATAATTCACCCCTCCACTTT
CDR3aa: CASRETGTFASYNSPLHF

d_gene: .
len: 14
j_gene: TRBJ2-7
v_gene: TRBV25-1
abundance: .
CDR3nt: TGTGCCAGCAGTGGGTCAGTTAGCTCCTACGAGCAGTACTTC
CDR3aa: CASSGSVSSYEQYF

d_gene: .
len: 15
j_gene: TRBJ2-7
v_gene: TRBV11-2
abundance: .
CDR3nt: TGTGCCAGCAGCTTAGAGGCAGTGAGCTCCTACGAGCAGTACTTC
CDR3aa: CASSLEAVSSYEQYF

d_gene: .
len: 15
j_gene: TRBJ2-1
v_gene: TRBV27
abundance: few
CDR3nt: TGTGCCAGCAGTTCCATACTCTCCTCCTACAATGAGCAGTTCTTC
CDR3aa: CASSSILSSYNEQFF

d_gene: .
len: 13
j_gene: TRBJ1-2
v_gene: TRBV9
abundance: .
CDR3nt: TGTGCCAGCCAGACCGAGGGCCACTATGGCTACACCTTC
CDR3aa: CASQTEGHYGYTF

d_gene: TRBD1
len: 14
j_gene: TRBJ2-7
v_gene: TRBV19
abundance: .
CDR3nt: TGTGCCAGTAGTCCCGACGACAGGGGTGGAGAGCAGTACTTC
CDR3aa: CASSPDDRGGEQYF

d_gene: TRBD1
len: 14
j_gene: TRBJ1-6
v_gene: TRBV5-8
abundance: .
CDR3nt: TGTGCCAGCAGCGTCGGGACAGGGGTCTCACCCCTCCACTTT
CDR3aa: CASSVGTGVSPLHF

d_gene: .
len: 12
j_gene: TRBJ1-4
v_gene: TRBV5-5
abundance: .
CDR3nt: TGTGCCAGCAGCCTCTACGGTGAAAAACTGTTTTTT
CDR3aa: CASSLYGEKLFF

d_gene: TRBD2
len: 18
j_gene: TRBJ2-3
v_gene: TRBV27
abundance: .
CDR3nt: TGTGCCAGCAGTTTAGGGACTAGCGGGGGTAGACACACAGATACGCAGTATTTT
CDR3aa: CASSLGTSGGRHTDTQYF

d_gene: TRBD1
len: 15
j_gene: TRBJ2-7
v_gene: TRBV25-1
abundance: .
CDR3nt: TGTGCCAGCAGTGAATCGGGACAGGGTACCTACGAGCAGTACTTC
CDR3aa: CASSESGQGTYEQYF

d_gene: .
len: 16
j_gene: TRBJ2-3
v_gene: TRBV27
abundance: .
CDR3nt: TGTGCCAGCAGTTTATATTGGACCTCGGACACAGATACGCAGTATTTT
CDR3aa: CASSLYWTSDTDTQYF

d_gene: .
len: 14
j_gene: TRBJ2-7
v_gene: TRBV7-8
abundance: .
CDR3nt: TGTGCCAGCAGCCCCCCGGTCGGGTCCTACGAGCAGTACTTC
CDR3aa: CASSPPVGSYEQYF

d_gene: TRBD1
len: 14
j_gene: TRBJ1-2
v_gene: TRBV24-1
abundance: .
CDR3nt: TGTGCCACCAGTGGACAGGGCCGGGACTATGGCTACACCTTC
CDR3aa: CATSGQGRDYGYTF

d_gene: .
len: 14
j_gene: TRBJ2-2
v_gene: TRBV2
abundance: .
CDR3nt: TGTGCCAGCACCCCCTATGAAAGGGCCGGGGAGCTGTTTTTT
CDR3aa: CASTPYERAGELFF

d_gene: .
len: 15
j_gene: TRBJ2-1
v_gene: TRBV11-3
abundance: .
CDR3nt: TGTGCCAGCAGCCCCGGCCAAGGGGCCGTGGATGAGCAGTTCTTC
CDR3aa: CASSPGQGAVDEQFF

d_gene: .
len: 15
j_gene: TRBJ1-5
v_gene: TRBV3-1/TRBV3-2
abundance: .
CDR3nt: TGTGCCAGCAGCCAAGATTCAGTTAGCAATCAGCCCCAGCATTTT
CDR3aa: CASSQDSVSNQPQHF

d_gene: .
len: 16
j_gene: TRBJ2-3
v_gene: TRBV6-5
abundance: .
CDR3nt: TGTGCCAGCAGTTACTCCAGGTGGAGGGGCACAGATACGCAGTATTTT
CDR3aa: CASSYSRWRGTDTQYF

d_gene: .
len: 15
j_gene: TRBJ1-1
v_gene: TRBV4-3
abundance: .
CDR3nt: TGCGCCAGCAGCCCATTGGCGGGGATGAACACTGAAGCTTTCTTT
CDR3aa: CASSPLAGMNTEAFF

d_gene: .
len: 11
j_gene: TRBJ1-2
v_gene: TRBV14
abundance: .
CDR3nt: TGTGCCAGCAGCCAAGAGGTGCGCTACACCTTC
CDR3aa: CASSQEVRYTF

d_gene: .
len: 16
j_gene: TRBJ1-3
v_gene: TRBV4-3
abundance: .
CDR3nt: TGCGCCAGCAGCCCCCAACAGGGACCTAGGGGGAACACCATATATTTT
CDR3aa: CASSPQQGPRGNTIYF

d_gene: .
len: 17
j_gene: TRBJ1-1
v_gene: TRBV21-1
abundance: few
CDR3nt: TGTGCCAGCAGCAAAGATGCCGTGGAGGGTAAGGGGACTGAAGCTTTCTTT
CDR3aa: CASSKDAVEGKGTEAFF

d_gene: .
len: 16
j_gene: TRBJ2-1
v_gene: TRBV24-1
abundance: .
CDR3nt: TGTGCCACCAGTGATGAAGGTCAGGGCCTGCTGGATGAGCAGTTCTTC
CDR3aa: CATSDEGQGLLDEQFF

d_gene: .
len: 14
j_gene: TRBJ2-3
v_gene: TRBV2
abundance: .
CDR3nt: TGTGCCAGCAGTGTCGGGGGTCGTGCAGATACGCAGTATTTT
CDR3aa: CASSVGGRADTQYF

d_gene: TRBD1
len: 17
j_gene: TRBJ2-5
v_gene: TRBV7-9
abundance: .
CDR3nt: TGTGCCAGCAGCTTAGGGGGGGACAGGAGAGTCCAAGAGACCCAGTACTTC
CDR3aa: CASSLGGDRRVQETQYF

d_gene: TRBD1
len: 15
j_gene: TRBJ1-1
v_gene: TRBV19
abundance: .
CDR3nt: TGTGCCAGTAGTACCAAGGACAGGGGAAGAGGGCCAGCTTTCTTT
CDR3aa: CASSTKDRGRGPAFF

d_gene: TRBD1
len: 13
j_gene: TRBJ1-1
v_gene: TRBV19
abundance: .
CDR3nt: TGTGCCAGTAGTGAGCAGGGGGGGACCTCAGCTTTCTTT
CDR3aa: CASSEQGGTSAFF

d_gene: .
len: 11
j_gene: TRBJ2-5
v_gene: TRBV7-9
abundance: .
CDR3nt: TGTGCCAGCAGCCCCACGGAGACCCAGTACTTC
CDR3aa: CASSPTETQYF

d_gene: TRBD2
len: 16
j_gene: TRBJ2-1
v_gene: TRBV9
abundance: .
CDR3nt: TGTGCCAGCAGCGCGCCCACGGGGGGGCCGGACAATGAGCAGTTCTTC
CDR3aa: CASSAPTGGPDNEQFF

d_gene: .
len: 14
j_gene: TRBJ2-7
v_gene: TRBV27
abundance: once
CDR3nt: TGTGCCAGCAACTCCGGGCCCAAGATCTACGAGCAGTACTTC
CDR3aa: CASNSGPKIYEQYF

d_gene: .
len: 15
j_gene: TRBJ2-5
v_gene: TRBV11-2
abundance: .
CDR3nt: TGTGCCAGCAGCTTCCTCTGGGGGCCTCAAGAGACCCAGTACTTC
CDR3aa: CASSFLWGPQETQYF

d_gene: .
len: 16
j_gene: TRBJ2-2
v_gene: TRBV7-9
abundance: once
CDR3nt: TGTGCCAGCAGCCGCCAAGGAGGGTTGAGCACCGGGGAGCTGTTTTTT
CDR3aa: CASSRQGGLSTGELFF

d_gene: TRBD1
len: 14
j_gene: TRBJ1-2
v_gene: TRBV27
abundance: .
CDR3nt: TGTGCCAGCACCTCACAGGGGGCGGGCTATGGCTACACCTTC
CDR3aa: CASTSQGAGYGYTF

d_gene: TRBD2
len: 15
j_gene: TRBJ2-7
v_gene: TRBV7-9
abundance: .
CDR3nt: TGTGCCAGCAGCTTGGCCCGGGGAGGGTCCTACGAGCAGTACTTC
CDR3aa: CASSLARGGSYEQYF

d_gene: .
len: 12
j_gene: TRBJ1-6
v_gene: TRBV7-2
abundance: .
CDR3nt: TGTGCCAGCAGCTACCAGGGTTCACCCCTCCACTTT
CDR3aa: CASSYQGSPLHF

d_gene: TRBD1
len: 17
j_gene: TRBJ2-2
v_gene: TRBV7-2
abundance: .
CDR3nt: TGTGCCAGCAGCTTAGTATGGACAGGGGAATTAGCCGGGGAGCTGTTTTTT
CDR3aa: CASSLVWTGELAGELFF

d_gene: TRBD1
len: 13
j_gene: TRBJ2-1
v_gene: TRBV19
abundance: .
CDR3nt: TGTGCCAGTAGTTGGGGACAGGGAGTCGAGCAGTTCTTC
CDR3aa: CASSWGQGVEQFF

d_gene: .
len: 13
j_gene: TRBJ1-4
v_gene: TRBV12-3/TRBV12-4
abundance: .
CDR3nt: TGTGCCAGCAGTTTATCAGGGAGTGAAAAACTGTTTTTT
CDR3aa: CASSLSGSEKLFF

d_gene: .
len: 11
j_gene: TRBJ1-2
v_gene: TRBV12-3/TRBV12-4
abundance: .
CDR3nt: TGTGCCAGCAGCCTAGGGGGTGGCTACACCTTC
CDR3aa: CASSLGGGYTF

d_gene: TRBD1
len: 15
j_gene: TRBJ1-5
v_gene: TRBV4-1
abundance: .
CDR3nt: TGCGCCAGCAGCCACCCCGGGACAGGGGATCAGCCCCAGCATTTT
CDR3aa: CASSHPGTGDQPQHF

d_gene: .
len: 14
j_gene: TRBJ1-2
v_gene: TRBV5-1
abundance: once
CDR3nt: TGCGCCAGCAGCTTGCGGTCACCGGGCTATGGCTACACCTTC
CDR3aa: CASSLRSPGYGYTF

d_gene: TRBD1
len: 19
j_gene: TRBJ1-6
v_gene: TRBV5-5
abundance: .
CDR3nt: TGTGCCAGCAGCTTTGCGGCCGGTTGGACAGGGAGCCCCTATTCACCCCTCCACTTT
CDR3aa: CASSFAAGWTGSPYSPLHF

d_gene: TRBD1
len: 15
j_gene: TRBJ2-1
v_gene: TRBV9
abundance: .
CDR3nt: TGTGCCAGCAGCGTAGGACAGGGGACCTACAATGAGCAGTTCTTC
CDR3aa: CASSVGQGTYNEQFF

d_gene: .
len: 13
j_gene: TRBJ1-4
v_gene: TRBV19
abundance: .
CDR3nt: TGTGCCAGTAGGTCCCTAGTAGGTGAAAAACTGTTTTTT
CDR3aa: CASRSLVGEKLFF